Given below is one TCR beta chain in context. The antigen is undetermined. A junction boundary mismatches the germline segment, possibly from a read error. This entry comes from a study of Graves' ophthalmopathy and Graves' hyperthyroidism. Study-level points and caveats: An approximately 84% specificity and around 86% sensitivity were achieved by a 13-signature model that separated ophthalmopathy from stable hyperthyroidism.

The CDR3 totals 17 residues. Excluded were patients with other autoimmune diseases, uncontrolled infections, pregnancy or lactation. Amplification targeted the TCR beta CDR3 regions, with RNA transcripts as the source material. HTBI primers served in a first-round RT-PCR, which a second-round multiplex PCR followed. Each CDR3 protein is one row after TCRdb ran MiXCR on the multiplex PCR reads. Here the sample spans some 350,000 distinct CDR3 sequences, approximately 18% being singletons. Sequenced input: peripheral blood. The receptor was derived from an adult woman with stable Graves' hyperthyroidism. The chain uses TRBV12-3 or TRBV12-4 and TRBJ2-1, with D perhaps TRBD2 (6 bases). Here the CDR3 reads CASSFYLDSRTNNEKFF. The CDR3 bases are TGTGCCAGCAGTTTTTATTTAGACAGTAGGACTAACAATGAGAAGTTCTTC.